A selection of T cell receptor beta chains follows, all from one sample in a study of T cell changes during pregnancy in multiple sclerosis. Using immunoSEQ multiplex PCR, the repertoire was profiled, and TCRdb retains in-frame clones only, with some absent. This table has about 52,000 clones, roughly 90% appearing once. The specimen was CD4+ T cells from peripheral blood mononuclear cells, collected after pregnancy. The receptors come from a female donor in good health, enrolled as a control in a pregnancy study. Both conserved end residues are part of each CDR3. Each record gives: V gene, clone size, J gene, D gene, CDR3 protein, CDR3 DNA. A D gene is named only where the DNA matches it firmly. Expanded clones are given a class, and other clones once, few, many or no size at all.

>TRBV7-2|NA|TRBJ1-1|NA
CASSLGTGPEAFF
TGTGCCAGCAGCTTAGGTACAGGCCCTGAAGCTTTCTTT
>TRBV11-3|NA|TRBJ1-2|TRBD1
CASSRQQGNYGYTF
TGTGCCAGCAGCCGACAACAGGGGAACTATGGCTACACCTTC
>TRBV11-2|NA|TRBJ2-3|TRBD1
CASSLDGTGVVDTQYF
TGTGCCAGCAGCTTAGATGGCACAGGGGTGGTAGATACGCAGTATTTT
>TRBV7-2|NA|TRBJ2-3|NA
CASTQGAGWGNTQYF
TGTGCCAGCACCCAAGGGGCGGGGTGGGGGAATACGCAGTATTTT
>TRBV11-2|NA|TRBJ2-7|TRBD2
CASSSRGSGGHYEQYF
TGTGCCAGCAGCTCCCGAGGTAGCGGGGGGCACTACGAGCAGTACTTC
>TRBV2|NA|TRBJ1-2|NA
CASIRDISYGYTF
TGTGCCAGCATCCGGGACATAAGCTATGGCTACACCTTC
>TRBV5-1|NA|TRBJ2-3|TRBD2
CASSTGLATTDTQYF
TGCGCCAGCAGCACGGGACTAGCTACCACAGATACGCAGTATTTT
>TRBV19|NA|TRBJ1-5|NA
CASSIEQGGQPQHF
TGTGCCAGTAGTATAGAGCAAGGAGGTCAGCCCCAGCATTTT
>TRBV19|NA|TRBJ2-3|TRBD1
CASSLGGQGPRTDTQYF
TGTGCCAGTAGTTTAGGGGGACAGGGCCCAAGGACAGATACGCAGTATTTT
>TRBV27|NA|TRBJ1-5|TRBD1
CASSLTPPGTGNQPQHF
TGTGCCAGCAGTTTAACCCCCCCCGGGACAGGCAATCAGCCCCAGCATTTT
>TRBV4-1|NA|TRBJ1-4|TRBD1
CASSHEPGKDRVFKTNEKLFF
TGCGCCAGCAGCCACGAACCGGGCAAGGACAGGGTTTTCAAAACTAATGAAAAACTGTTTTTT
>TRBV7-2|NA|TRBJ2-3|NA
CASSLTGVGTDTQYF
TGTGCCAGCAGCTTAACCGGGGTAGGGACAGATACGCAGTATTTT
>TRBV30|NA|TRBJ2-5|TRBD1
CAWKRDRLYQETQYF
TGTGCCTGGAAGAGGGACAGGCTGTACCAAGAGACCCAGTACTTC
>TRBV2|once|TRBJ1-4|TRBD1
CASSSTGATNEKLFF
TGTGCCAGCAGTTCTACAGGGGCAACTAATGAAAAACTGTTTTTT
>TRBV9|NA|TRBJ1-2|TRBD1
CASSVEVRGNYGYTF
TGTGCCAGCAGCGTAGAAGTCAGGGGGAACTATGGCTACACCTTC
>TRBV4-2|NA|TRBJ1-1|NA
CASSPGQQNTEAFF
TGTGCCAGCAGCCCAGGACAGCAGAACACTGAAGCTTTCTTT
>TRBV5-1|NA|TRBJ2-1|NA
CASSLVTGSNEQFF
TGCGCCAGCAGCTTGGTTACGGGGAGCAATGAGCAGTTCTTC
>TRBV7-6|NA|TRBJ2-7|NA
CASSGTQGSHEQYF
TGTGCCAGCAGCGGGACGCAGGGGAGCCACGAGCAGTACTTC
>TRBV5-1|NA|TRBJ2-3|NA
CASSLGTGGGTDTQYF
TGCGCCAGCAGCTTGGGGACTGGCGGAGGCACAGATACGCAGTATTTT
>TRBV18|NA|TRBJ2-7|NA
CASSPSREGYEQYF
TGTGCCAGCTCACCATCCAGGGAAGGCTACGAGCAGTACTTC
>TRBV11-2|NA|TRBJ1-2|TRBD1
CASSRQGSLGYTF
TGTGCCAGCAGCCGACAGGGCAGCCTGGGCTACACCTTC
>TRBV19|NA|TRBJ2-7|TRBD1
CASMGTASYEQYF
TGTGCCAGTATGGGGACAGCTTCCTACGAGCAGTACTTC
>TRBV20-1|NA|TRBJ2-5|NA
CSAFPQETQYF
TGCAGTGCCTTTCCCCAAGAGACCCAGTACTTC
>TRBV30|NA|TRBJ2-5|TRBD2
CAWSPGGGQETQYF
TGTGCCTGGAGTCCTGGCGGGGGACAAGAGACCCAGTACTTC
>TRBV19|NA|TRBJ2-2|NA
CASSIGRVINTGELFF
TGTGCCAGTAGTATAGGCAGGGTTATTAACACCGGGGAGCTGTTTTTT
>TRBV28|NA|TRBJ2-3|TRBD2
CASTLSGAQGDTQYF
TGTGCCAGCACTCTTAGCGGGGCCCAGGGAGATACGCAGTATTTT
>TRBV29-1|NA|TRBJ1-4|TRBD1
CSVVGQGREKLFF
TGCAGCGTTGTGGGACAGGGTAGGGAAAAACTGTTTTTT
>TRBV2|once|TRBJ2-2|NA
CASSYSEQGGLNTGELFF
TGTGCCAGCAGTTACTCAGAACAGGGCGGACTGAACACCGGGGAGCTGTTTTTT
>TRBV6-1|NA|TRBJ1-6|NA
CASSIQIYNSPLHF
TGTGCCAGCAGCATACAGATCTATAATTCACCCCTCCACTTT
>TRBV9|once|TRBJ1-1|NA
CASSWRGSTEAFF
TGTGCCAGCAGTTGGAGAGGGTCCACTGAAGCTTTCTTT
>TRBV4-1|NA|TRBJ1-4|NA
CASSSSRVDRGEKLFF
TGCGCCAGCAGCTCAAGTCGAGTGGACAGAGGTGAAAAACTGTTTTTT
>TRBV4-1|NA|TRBJ2-5|NA
CASSRAGLQETQYF
TGCGCCAGCAGCCGGGCTGGCCTCCAAGAGACCCAGTACTTC
>TRBV20-1|NA|TRBJ1-4|NA
CSARQAEKLFF
TGCAGTGCCCGGCAGGCCGAAAAACTGTTTTTT
>TRBV7-3|NA|TRBJ2-3|TRBD1
CASSSGQGALDTQYF
TGTGCCAGCAGCTCTGGACAGGGTGCTTTGGATACGCAGTATTTT
>TRBV29-1|NA|TRBJ1-2|NA
CSVPDRTYGYTF
TGCAGCGTTCCCGACAGGACCTATGGCTACACCTTC
>TRBV5-8|once|TRBJ1-1|NA
CASSLDIRGTTEAFF
TGTGCCAGCAGCTTGGATATCAGGGGTACTACTGAAGCTTTCTTT
>TRBV5-4|NA|TRBJ1-2|NA
CASSTAGIGYTF
TGTGCCAGCAGCACCGCAGGGATAGGCTACACCTTC
>TRBV5-1|NA|TRBJ2-5|TRBD2
CASRTSGGAGETQYF
TGCGCCAGCAGGACTAGCGGGGGGGCCGGGGAGACCCAGTACTTC
>TRBV5-1|NA|TRBJ1-4|TRBD1
CASSPGQSKNEKLFF
TGCGCCAGCAGCCCGGGACAGAGTAAGAATGAAAAACTGTTTTTT
>TRBV7-8|NA|TRBJ1-1|NA
CASSWEGYSGTEAFF
TGTGCCAGCAGCTGGGAAGGTTATTCGGGGACTGAAGCTTTCTTT